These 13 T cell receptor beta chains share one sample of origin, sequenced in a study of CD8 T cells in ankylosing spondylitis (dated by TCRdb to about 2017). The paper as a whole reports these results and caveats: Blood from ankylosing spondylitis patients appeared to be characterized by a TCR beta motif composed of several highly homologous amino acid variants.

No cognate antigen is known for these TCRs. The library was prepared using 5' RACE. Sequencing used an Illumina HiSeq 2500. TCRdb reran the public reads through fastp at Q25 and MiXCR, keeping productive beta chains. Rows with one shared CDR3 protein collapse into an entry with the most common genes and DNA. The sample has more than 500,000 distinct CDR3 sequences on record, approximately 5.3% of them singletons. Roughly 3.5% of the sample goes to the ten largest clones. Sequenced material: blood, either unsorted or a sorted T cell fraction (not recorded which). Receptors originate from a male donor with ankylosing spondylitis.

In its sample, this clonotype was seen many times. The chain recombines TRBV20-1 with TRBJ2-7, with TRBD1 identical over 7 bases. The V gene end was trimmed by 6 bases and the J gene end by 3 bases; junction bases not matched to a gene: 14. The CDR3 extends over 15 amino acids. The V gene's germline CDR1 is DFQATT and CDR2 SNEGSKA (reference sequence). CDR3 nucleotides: TGCAGTGCCAGGGGGAGCAGGGGAAGTGGCTACGAGCAGTACTTC. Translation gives CSARGSRGSGYEQYF.

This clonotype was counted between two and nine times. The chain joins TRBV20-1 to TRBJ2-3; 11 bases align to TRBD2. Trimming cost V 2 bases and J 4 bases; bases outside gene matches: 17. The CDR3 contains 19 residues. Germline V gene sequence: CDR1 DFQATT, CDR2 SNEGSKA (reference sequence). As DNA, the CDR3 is TGCAGTGCTAGATCATGGGAACTAGCGGGAGTTGGGATGGCAGATACGCAGTATTTT. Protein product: CSARSWELAGVGMADTQYF.

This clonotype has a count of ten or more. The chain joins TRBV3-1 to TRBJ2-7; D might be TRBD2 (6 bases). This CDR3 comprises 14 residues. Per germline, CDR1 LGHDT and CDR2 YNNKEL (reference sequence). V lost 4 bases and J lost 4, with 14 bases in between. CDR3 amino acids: CASSPTSRRYEQYF. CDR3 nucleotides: TGTGCCAGCAGCCCTACTAGCCGCCGTTACGAGCAGTACTTC.

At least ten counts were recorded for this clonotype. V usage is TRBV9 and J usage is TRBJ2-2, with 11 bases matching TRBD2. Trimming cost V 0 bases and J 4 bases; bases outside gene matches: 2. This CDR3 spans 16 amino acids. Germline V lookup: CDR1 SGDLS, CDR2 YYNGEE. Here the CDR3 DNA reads TGTGCCAGCAGCGTAGATCTAGCGGGGGGCACCGGGGAGCTGTTTTTT. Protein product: CASSVDLAGGTGELFF.

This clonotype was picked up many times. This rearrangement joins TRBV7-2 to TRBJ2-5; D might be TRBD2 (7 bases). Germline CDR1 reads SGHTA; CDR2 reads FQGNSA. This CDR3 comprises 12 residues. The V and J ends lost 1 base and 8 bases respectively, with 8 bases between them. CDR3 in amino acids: CASSLGGGTQYF. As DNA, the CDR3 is TGTGCCAGCAGCTTAGGGGGGGGCACCCAGTACTTC.

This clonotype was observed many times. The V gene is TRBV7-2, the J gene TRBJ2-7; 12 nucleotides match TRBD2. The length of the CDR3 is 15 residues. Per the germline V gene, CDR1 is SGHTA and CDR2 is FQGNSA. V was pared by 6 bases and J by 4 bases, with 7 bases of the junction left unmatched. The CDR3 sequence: CASSRTSGAEYEQYF. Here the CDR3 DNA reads TGTGCCAGCAGTCGGACTAGCGGGGCGGAATACGAGCAGTACTTC.

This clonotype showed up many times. The CDR3, as DNA: TGTGCCAGCAGCTTAGGAGCGGGGACAACGCAGTATTTT. Its protein is CASSLGAGTTQYF. The chain employs TRBV7-2 and TRBJ2-3; possibly TRBD2 for D (7 bases). Germline-derived CDR1 and CDR2 are SGHTA and FQGNSA. This CDR3 is 13 amino acids long. The V end was cut by 1 base, the J end by 9 bases, with 11 bases between.

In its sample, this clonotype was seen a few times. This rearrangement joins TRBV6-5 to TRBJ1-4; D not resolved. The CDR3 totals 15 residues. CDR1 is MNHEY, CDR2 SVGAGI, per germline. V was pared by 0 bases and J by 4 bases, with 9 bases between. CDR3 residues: CASSYSGPINEKLFF. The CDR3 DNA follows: TGTGCCAGCAGTTACTCCGGACCGATTAATGAAAAACTGTTTTTT.

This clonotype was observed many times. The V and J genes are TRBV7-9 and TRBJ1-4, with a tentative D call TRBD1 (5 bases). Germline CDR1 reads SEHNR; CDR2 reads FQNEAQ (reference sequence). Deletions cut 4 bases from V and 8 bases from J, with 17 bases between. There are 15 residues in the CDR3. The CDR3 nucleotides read TGTGCCAGCAGCTCTCCGGCGGGGCGCCGGGAAAAACTGTTTTTT. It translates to CASSSPAGRREKLFF. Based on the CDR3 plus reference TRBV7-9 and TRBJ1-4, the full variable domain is DTGVSQNPRHKITKRGQNVTFRCDPISEHNRLYWYRQTLGQGPEFLTYFQNEAQLEKSRLLSDRFSAERPKGSFSTLEIQRTEQGDSAMYLCASSSPAGRREKLFFGSGTQLSVL.

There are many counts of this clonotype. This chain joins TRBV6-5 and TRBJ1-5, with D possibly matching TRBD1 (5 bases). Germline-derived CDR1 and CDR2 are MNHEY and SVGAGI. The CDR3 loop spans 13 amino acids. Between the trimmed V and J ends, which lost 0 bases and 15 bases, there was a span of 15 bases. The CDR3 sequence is CASSYSIRAARHF. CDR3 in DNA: TGTGCCAGCAGTTACTCGATCAGGGCAGCAAGGCATTTT.

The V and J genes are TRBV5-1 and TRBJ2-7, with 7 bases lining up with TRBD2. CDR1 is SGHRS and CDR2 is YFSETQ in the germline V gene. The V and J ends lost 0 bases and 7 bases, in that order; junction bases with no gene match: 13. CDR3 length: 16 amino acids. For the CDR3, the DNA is TGCGCCAGCAGCTTGGATGGCGGCCCCTACGGGAGGGAGCAGTACTTC. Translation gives CASSLDGGPYGREQYF.

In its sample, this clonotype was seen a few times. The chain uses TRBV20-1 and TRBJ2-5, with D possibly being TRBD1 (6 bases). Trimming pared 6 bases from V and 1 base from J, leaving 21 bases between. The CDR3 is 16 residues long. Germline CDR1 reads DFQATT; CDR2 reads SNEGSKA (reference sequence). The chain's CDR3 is CSAPKRGSVLQETQYF. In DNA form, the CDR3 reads TGCAGTGCGCCAAAAAGGGGGTCGGTCCTCCAAGAGACCCAGTACTTC.

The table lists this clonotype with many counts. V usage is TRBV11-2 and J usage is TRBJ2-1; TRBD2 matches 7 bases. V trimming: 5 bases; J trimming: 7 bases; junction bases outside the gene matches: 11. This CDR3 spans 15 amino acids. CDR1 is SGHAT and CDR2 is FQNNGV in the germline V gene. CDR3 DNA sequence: TGTGCCAGCAGCCAATCTAGCGGCAATTCGAATGAGCAGTTCTTC. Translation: CASSQSSGNSNEQFF. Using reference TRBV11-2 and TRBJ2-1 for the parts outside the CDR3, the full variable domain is EAGVAQSPRYKIIEKRQSVAFWCNPISGHATLYWYQQILGQGPKLLIQFQNNGVVDDSQLPKDRFSAERLKGVDSTLKIQPAKLEDSAVYLCASSQSSGNSNEQFFGPGTRLTVL.